These T cell receptor beta chains were read from a single sample in a study of cytomegalovirus exposure and HLA in healthy donors. Assay: immunoSEQ multiplex PCR; the TCRdb copy retains only in-frame clones and omits some. Here the sample spans roughly 160,000 clones, approximately 80% being singletons. The sample taken for sequencing was PBMCs. These receptors all come from a male donor in good health and CMV-seronegative. Each CDR3 is given with its conserved first and last residue. The order of the fields is D gene, V gene, clone size, J gene, CDR3 protein, CDR3 DNA. A D gene is named only where the DNA matches it firmly. Some rows have no size entry. The others give once, few or many, or a class for an expanded clone.

D: TRBD2; V: TRBV7-2; size: .; J: TRBJ2-3; CDR3: CASSLEGGGAFQSTQYF; DNA: TGTGCCAGCAGCTTAGAGGGCGGGGGGGCCTTTCAGAGCACGCAGTATTTT
D: TRBD1; V: TRBV27; size: .; J: TRBJ2-7; CDR3: CASSLWTGSSYEQYF; DNA: TGTGCCAGCAGTTTATGGACAGGGAGTAGTTACGAGCAGTACTTC
D: TRBD2; V: TRBV9; size: .; J: TRBJ2-3; CDR3: CASSALAGRSTDTQYF; DNA: TGTGCCAGCAGCGCCCTAGCGGGCCGGAGCACAGATACGCAGTATTTT
D: .; V: TRBV6-6; size: .; J: TRBJ2-7; CDR3: CASSPAYEQYF; DNA: TGTGCCAGCAGCCCAGCCTACGAGCAGTACTTC
D: TRBD2; V: TRBV7-8; size: .; J: TRBJ2-2; CDR3: CASSLSGGAGELFF; DNA: TGTGCCAGCAGCTTAAGCGGGGGGGCCGGGGAGCTGTTTTTT
D: .; V: TRBV5-1; size: .; J: TRBJ2-3; CDR3: CASSLVPSTDTQYF; DNA: TGCGCCAGCAGCTTGGTTCCTAGCACAGATACGCAGTATTTT
D: .; V: TRBV9; size: .; J: TRBJ2-5; CDR3: CASSVGLAETQYF; DNA: TGTGCCAGCAGCGTAGGGCTAGCGGAGACCCAGTACTTC
D: .; V: TRBV30; size: .; J: TRBJ1-2; CDR3: CAWTSGSANYGYTF; DNA: TGTGCCTGGACCTCAGGAAGTGCTAACTATGGCTACACCTTC
D: TRBD1; V: TRBV5-1; size: .; J: TRBJ2-2; CDR3: CASSLTPGQGYTGELFF; DNA: TGCGCCAGCAGCTTGACTCCGGGACAGGGGTACACCGGGGAGCTGTTTTTT
D: .; V: TRBV28; size: .; J: TRBJ2-7; CDR3: CASSLVFNSYEQYF; DNA: TGTGCCAGCAGTTTAGTTTTTAACTCCTACGAGCAGTACTTC
D: .; V: TRBV7-9; size: .; J: TRBJ2-7; CDR3: CASSSNTGSYEQYF; DNA: TGTGCCAGCAGCTCAAATACGGGCTCCTACGAGCAGTACTTC
D: .; V: TRBV2; size: .; J: TRBJ2-7; CDR3: CASSERVYEQYF; DNA: TGTGCCAGCAGTGAAAGAGTCTACGAGCAGTACTTC
D: .; V: TRBV5-4; size: .; J: TRBJ2-5; CDR3: CASSIGGEETQYF; DNA: TGTGCCAGCAGCATAGGGGGGGAAGAGACCCAGTACTTC
D: TRBD2; V: TRBV9; size: .; J: TRBJ2-7; CDR3: CASSATSGGPSYEQYF; DNA: TGTGCCAGCAGCGCTACTAGCGGGGGTCCCTCCTACGAGCAGTACTTC
D: TRBD1; V: TRBV4-1; size: .; J: TRBJ1-1; CDR3: CASASSTGNGEAFF; DNA: TGCGCCAGCGCCAGCTCGACAGGGAACGGGGAAGCTTTCTTT
D: .; V: TRBV7-3; size: .; J: TRBJ2-7; CDR3: CASSLGAGPAYEQYF; DNA: TGTGCCAGCAGCTTAGGGGCGGGGCCCGCGTACGAGCAGTACTTC
D: .; V: TRBV6-5; size: .; J: TRBJ2-5; CDR3: CASTPAGYGETQYF; DNA: TGTGCCAGCACCCCGGCGGGGTACGGAGAGACCCAGTACTTC
D: .; V: TRBV7-6; size: .; J: TRBJ2-3; CDR3: CASSWGQGAGTDTQYF; DNA: TGTGCCAGCAGCTGGGGTCAGGGCGCCGGCACAGATACGCAGTATTTT
D: TRBD1; V: TRBV27; size: .; J: TRBJ1-1; CDR3: CASSIGTGNTEAFF; DNA: TGTGCCAGCAGTATCGGGACAGGGAACACTGAAGCTTTCTTT
D: TRBD1; V: TRBV11-2; size: .; J: TRBJ2-7; CDR3: CASSFRGQDAYEQYF; DNA: TGTGCCAGCAGCTTCCGGGGACAGGACGCCTACGAGCAGTACTTC
D: TRBD1; V: TRBV7-6; size: .; J: TRBJ1-2; CDR3: CASSLGPTGAGGYTF; DNA: TGTGCCAGCAGCTTAGGCCCCACAGGGGCGGGAGGCTACACCTTC
D: TRBD1; V: TRBV27; size: .; J: TRBJ2-1; CDR3: CASRRWDRVGNEQFF; DNA: TGTGCCAGCAGGCGTTGGGACAGGGTGGGGAATGAGCAGTTCTTC
D: .; V: TRBV5-6; size: .; J: TRBJ2-1; CDR3: CASSLVALARYNEQFF; DNA: TGTGCCAGCAGCTTGGTGGCGCTAGCGCGCTACAATGAGCAGTTCTTC
D: TRBD1; V: TRBV28; size: few; J: TRBJ1-4; CDR3: CASSSGQDFEKLFF; DNA: TGTGCCAGCAGTTCCGGACAGGATTTTGAGAAACTGTTTTTT
D: .; V: TRBV18; size: .; J: TRBJ2-3; CDR3: CASSPGSRGDTQYF; DNA: TGTGCCAGCTCACCGGGTTCCAGGGGTGATACGCAGTATTTT
D: TRBD2; V: TRBV6-5; size: once; J: TRBJ2-7; CDR3: CASTGLAGGVDEQYF; DNA: TGTGCCAGCACCGGTCTAGCGGGGGGAGTTGACGAGCAGTACTTC
D: TRBD1; V: TRBV5-1; size: few; J: TRBJ2-1; CDR3: CASSFGQGGLSEQFF; DNA: TGCGCCAGCAGCTTCGGACAGGGCGGGCTATCTGAGCAGTTCTTC
D: .; V: TRBV7-9; size: .; J: TRBJ1-5; CDR3: CASSPEMRQPQHF; DNA: TGTGCCAGCAGTCCCGAAATGCGTCAGCCCCAGCATTTT
D: .; V: TRBV5-1; size: .; J: TRBJ2-7; CDR3: CASSLALAGGFYEQYF; DNA: TGCGCCAGCAGCTTGGCCCTGGCGGGCGGTTTCTACGAGCAGTACTTC
D: .; V: TRBV29-1; size: .; J: TRBJ1-1; CDR3: CSVDRNTEAFF; DNA: TGCAGCGTTGATCGGAACACTGAAGCTTTCTTT
D: .; V: TRBV7-3; size: .; J: TRBJ2-2; CDR3: CASSLIGGDTGELFF; DNA: TGTGCCAGCAGCTTAATCGGGGGAGACACCGGGGAGCTGTTTTTT
D: .; V: TRBV18; size: .; J: TRBJ2-5; CDR3: CASSPYNQETQYF; DNA: TGTGCCAGCTCACCCTATAACCAAGAGACCCAGTACTTC
D: TRBD1; V: TRBV5-4; size: .; J: TRBJ1-1; CDR3: CASSPMGQGLNTEAFF; DNA: TGTGCCAGCAGCCCCATGGGACAGGGGTTGAACACTGAAGCTTTCTTT
D: TRBD1; V: TRBV18; size: few; J: TRBJ1-1; CDR3: CASSSAGGAYTEAFF; DNA: TGTGCCAGCTCATCAGCAGGGGGCGCGTACACTGAAGCTTTCTTT
D: TRBD2; V: TRBV28; size: .; J: TRBJ2-1; CDR3: CASSPSTGTRYGGQFF; DNA: TGTGCCAGCAGCCCCTCTACCGGGACTAGATATGGTGGGCAGTTCTTC
D: .; V: TRBV6-1; size: .; J: TRBJ2-7; CDR3: CASSATATYEQYF; DNA: TGTGCCAGCAGTGCAACTGCCACCTACGAGCAGTACTTC
D: .; V: TRBV29-1; size: .; J: TRBJ2-1; CDR3: CSVEQRTVSYNEQFF; DNA: TGCAGCGTTGAACAAAGGACAGTTTCCTACAATGAGCAGTTCTTC
D: .; V: TRBV7-9; size: .; J: TRBJ2-1; CDR3: CASSPGAVAEQFF; DNA: TGTGCCAGCAGCCCAGGGGCGGTCGCTGAGCAGTTCTTC
D: TRBD2; V: TRBV19; size: .; J: TRBJ2-2; CDR3: CASSLLAGGPGTGELFF; DNA: TGTGCCAGTAGTTTGTTAGCGGGGGGGCCGGGAACCGGGGAGCTGTTTTTT
D: TRBD1; V: TRBV18; size: .; J: TRBJ1-1; CDR3: CASSPPEGATEAFF; DNA: TGTGCCAGCTCACCACCGGAGGGGGCCACTGAAGCTTTCTTT
D: .; V: TRBV28; size: .; J: TRBJ2-3; CDR3: CASSTPGTDTQYF; DNA: TGTGCCAGCAGCACCCCGGGCACAGATACGCAGTATTTT
D: .; V: TRBV9; size: .; J: TRBJ1-3; CDR3: CASSPLVGDSGNTIYF; DNA: TGTGCCAGCAGCCCACTTGTAGGGGACTCTGGAAACACCATATATTTT
D: .; V: TRBV19; size: .; J: TRBJ2-7; CDR3: CASSRRGTYEQYF; DNA: TGTGCCAGTAGTCGGCGGGGAACCTACGAGCAGTACTTC
D: TRBD2; V: TRBV9; size: .; J: TRBJ2-5; CDR3: CASSVDYGGGWKETQYF; DNA: TGTGCCAGCAGCGTAGACTATGGGGGAGGGTGGAAAGAGACCCAGTACTTC
D: .; V: TRBV28; size: .; J: TRBJ1-5; CDR3: CASSLRGIVNQPQHF; DNA: TGTGCCAGCAGTTTGCGGGGGATAGTCAATCAGCCCCAGCATTTT
D: TRBD2; V: TRBV4-2; size: .; J: TRBJ2-3; CDR3: CASSQDLGLAGAPASTDTQYF; DNA: TGTGCCAGCAGCCAAGATCTGGGACTAGCGGGGGCCCCCGCTAGCACAGATACGCAGTATTTT
D: .; V: TRBV19; size: .; J: TRBJ2-2; CDR3: CASSIGRAGELFF; DNA: TGTGCCAGTAGTATAGGGAGGGCCGGGGAGCTGTTTTTT
D: TRBD1; V: TRBV6-1; size: .; J: TRBJ2-5; CDR3: CASSEAGDRGGETQYF; DNA: TGTGCCAGCAGTGAAGCGGGGGACAGGGGAGGGGAGACCCAGTACTTC
D: TRBD1; V: TRBV28; size: .; J: TRBJ2-3; CDR3: CASRGIGTGEDTQYF; DNA: TGTGCCAGCAGGGGGATCGGGACAGGGGAAGATACGCAGTATTTT
D: TRBD2; V: TRBV5-1; size: once; J: TRBJ2-7; CDR3: CASSLVAGGSYEQYF; DNA: TGCGCCAGCAGCTTGGTAGCGGGGGGGTCCTACGAGCAGTACTTC
D: .; V: TRBV2; size: .; J: TRBJ2-5; CDR3: CASKEEGRLGETQYF; DNA: TGTGCCAGCAAAGAGGAGGGGCGTTTAGGGGAGACCCAGTACTTC